This T cell receptor (beta chain) was identified during a study of shared clonotypes between healthy human individuals. The CDR3 contains 16 residues. Germline V gives CDR1 SGHTA, CDR2 FQGNSA. V lost 0 bases to trimming and J lost 8 bases, with 17 bases between them. The method was immunoSEQ multiplex PCR; TCRdb's version includes in-frame clones alone and lacks a portion of them. The table includes about 1.1 million clones, about four fifths detected once. The J gene is TRBJ2-1, the V gene TRBV7-2; D is unresolved. Sequencing was carried out using memory CD4+ T cells from PBMCs. Subset of the sample: CD45RA-negative fraction. This TCR was recovered from a man between 18 and 35 years old in good health. Some clones in this sample may be carry-over from other donors' samples. The CDR3 is CASSLAPLAMADEQFF. As DNA, the CDR3 is TGTGCCAGCAGCTTAGCCCCGCTGGCAATGGCAGATGAGCAGTTCTTC.